These T cell receptor beta chains were read from a single sample in a study of blood T cells in healthy people across ages. Each CDR3 protein is one row after TCRdb ran MiXCR on the 5' RACE reads. This table holds about 830,000 distinct CDR3 sequences, 55% to 75% found once. The specimen was blood. Every receptor here comes from a man under 40 in good health. CDR3s include the opening cysteine and the closing phenylalanine or tryptophan. A D gene is named only where the DNA matches it firmly. Clone size is stated in some rows and not others, as once, few, many or a class when expanded.

V	size	D	J	CDR3	DNA
TRBV5-1	many	.	TRBJ1-2	CASSWDTQPPRYGYTF	TGCGCCAGCAGCTGGGACACACAGCCGCCCCGCTATGGCTACACCTTC
TRBV5-1	once	.	TRBJ2-7	CASSSSSEAYEQYF	TGCGCCAGCAGCTCGTCTAGCGAAGCCTACGAGCAGTACTTC
TRBV27	few	.	TRBJ2-7	CASRAITYEQYF	TGTGCCAGCAGGGCCATTACCTACGAGCAGTACTTC
TRBV5-1	few	.	TRBJ2-1	CASSPGGTHNEQFF	TGCGCCAGCAGCCCGGGTGGGACGCACAATGAGCAGTTCTTC
TRBV7-2	.	.	TRBJ1-2	CASSSDRQYGYTF	TGTGCCAGCAGCTCCGATCGACAGTATGGCTACACCTTC
TRBV28	.	.	TRBJ2-7	CASSLDSVISSYNEQYF	TGTGCCAGCAGTTTAGATTCGGTAATTAGCTCCTACAATGAGCAGTACTTC
TRBV19	.	.	TRBJ1-2	CASSMELIYGYTF	TGTGCCAGTAGTATGGAACTCATCTATGGCTACACCTTC
TRBV20-1	few	.	TRBJ2-7	CSAGNALIGPPYEQYF	TGCAGTGCTGGCAACGCCCTCATCGGGCCCCCCTACGAGCAGTACTTC
TRBV25-1	few	.	TRBJ2-5	CASRLETQYF	TGTGCCAGCAGATTAGAGACCCAGTACTTC
TRBV9	.	TRBD2	TRBJ2-7	CASSVGRLAGDEQYF	TGTGCCAGCAGCGTAGGTAGACTAGCGGGGGACGAGCAGTACTTC
TRBV4-3	many	TRBD2	TRBJ2-7	CASSQASGTSGGYEQYF	TGCGCCAGCAGCCAGGCATCCGGGACTAGCGGGGGCTACGAGCAGTACTTC
TRBV5-1	.	.	TRBJ1-2	CASRSLTTGGQLYGYTF	TGCGCCAGCAGGAGTTTGACCACAGGAGGCCAGTTGTATGGCTACACCTTC
TRBV15	.	TRBD2	TRBJ2-3	CATSIGLAADTQYF	TGTGCCACCAGCATCGGACTAGCGGCAGATACGCAGTATTTT
TRBV27	.	TRBD1	TRBJ1-4	CASGRQGRGEKLFF	TGTGCCAGCGGCAGACAGGGGAGAGGTGAAAAACTGTTTTTT
TRBV7-2	.	TRBD2	TRBJ2-3	CASSRTSGGVADTQYF	TGTGCCAGCAGCCGGACTAGCGGAGGGGTGGCAGATACGCAGTATTTT
TRBV3-1	.	TRBD1	TRBJ1-2	CASSQFPPGQKNYGYTF	TGTGCCAGCAGCCAATTCCCTCCGGGACAGAAAAACTATGGCTACACCTTC
TRBV7-8	once	.	TRBJ1-2	CASRVGPRSKAGDYGYTF	TGTGCCAGCAGAGTAGGGCCACGATCCAAGGCGGGGGACTATGGCTACACCTTC
TRBV5-1	.	.	TRBJ2-5	CASSFTPPQETQYF	TGCGCCAGCAGCTTTACACCGCCCCAAGAGACCCAGTACTTC
TRBV24-1	.	.	TRBJ1-5	CATSDFLRGPRQPQHF	TGTGCCACCAGTGATTTCCTCAGGGGCCCCCGGCAGCCCCAGCATTTT
TRBV2	.	TRBD1	TRBJ1-5	CASGRGYQPQHF	TGTGCCAGCGGCAGGGGGTATCAGCCCCAGCATTTT
TRBV7-9	.	TRBD1	TRBJ1-4	CASSSKTGVLFF	TGTGCCAGCAGCTCCAAGACAGGGGTGCTGTTTTTT
TRBV12-3/TRBV12-4	.	.	TRBJ1-2	CASSLQGLGYGYTF	TGTGCCAGCAGTCTACAGGGATTAGGGTATGGCTACACCTTC
TRBV7-9	few	.	TRBJ2-7	CASSTTGLEQYF	TGTGCCAGCAGCACCACGGGGCTCGAGCAGTACTTC
TRBV10-3	many	.	TRBJ2-2	CAISAGEGGAGELFF	TGTGCCATCAGTGCGGGCGAGGGAGGCGCCGGGGAGCTGTTTTTT
TRBV5-6	few	.	TRBJ1-6	CASSLGTLLGSPLHF	TGTGCCAGCAGCTTGGGGACACTGCTCGGCTCACCCCTCCACTTT
TRBV10-1	once	.	TRBJ1-5	CASSAGTGHQPQHF	TGCGCCAGCAGTGCCGGGACCGGACATCAGCCCCAGCATTTT
TRBV15	.	.	TRBJ2-7	CATSRGGPSSYEQYF	TGTGCCACCAGCAGAGGTGGACCGAGCTCCTACGAGCAGTACTTC
TRBV3-1	few	.	TRBJ2-2	CASSQTVTGELFF	TGTGCCAGCAGCCAGACGGTCACCGGGGAGCTGTTTTTT
TRBV2	.	.	TRBJ2-1	CASTLRRDTNNEQFF	TGTGCCAGCACCCTAAGGCGGGACACTAACAATGAGCAGTTCTTC
TRBV6-6	few	.	TRBJ1-2	CASSSLPRLGYTF	TGTGCCAGCAGTTCGCTGCCCCGGTTGGGCTACACCTTC
TRBV29-1	few	TRBD2	TRBJ2-1	CSVSSGMTLEQFF	TGCAGCGTTTCTAGCGGGATGACGTTGGAGCAGTTCTTC
TRBV28	.	.	TRBJ2-7	CASSWGEGPVQYF	TGTGCCAGCAGTTGGGGGGAAGGGCCAGTGCAGTACTTC
TRBV4-2	.	TRBD2	TRBJ2-7	CASSRTSKADEQYF	TGTGCCAGCAGCCGGACTAGTAAGGCCGACGAGCAGTACTTC
TRBV7-8	.	.	TRBJ1-5	CASSFRDRLADQPQHF	TGTGCCAGCAGCTTTCGCGACCGACTGGCGGATCAGCCCCAGCATTTT
TRBV28	.	.	TRBJ2-1	CASSLFRRAGHNEQFF	TGTGCCAGCAGTTTATTCCGACGGGCCGGTCACAATGAGCAGTTCTTC
TRBV6-6	.	.	TRBJ1-1	CASSYRGPNTEAFF	TGTGCCAGCAGTTACAGGGGTCCTAACACTGAAGCTTTCTTT
TRBV6-1	once	.	TRBJ2-5	CASSERPQETQYF	TGTGCCAGCAGTGAAAGGCCCCAAGAGACCCAGTACTTC
TRBV20-1	.	.	TRBJ2-7	CSARGSAYEQYF	TGCAGTGCTAGAGGCTCGGCCTACGAGCAGTACTTC
TRBV6-2/TRBV6-3	few	.	TRBJ2-1	CALRSGDEQFF	TGTGCCCTTCGATCAGGGGATGAGCAGTTCTTC
TRBV10-3	once	TRBD2	TRBJ2-1	CAISDLAGGYDEQFF	TGTGCCATCAGTGATCTAGCGGGAGGGTACGATGAGCAGTTCTTC
TRBV11-1	.	.	TRBJ2-5	CASSPLAPKTQYF	TGTGCCAGCAGCCCTCTAGCGCCAAAGACCCAGTACTTC
TRBV4-1	.	TRBD1	TRBJ1-4	CASSPHRSSGQGNEKLFF	TGCGCCAGCAGCCCACATCGGAGTAGTGGACAGGGGAATGAAAAACTGTTTTTT
TRBV6-5	.	TRBD1	TRBJ1-2	CASSDMTGSGYTF	TGTGCCAGCAGTGACATGACAGGGTCTGGCTACACCTTC
TRBV12-3/TRBV12-4	few	.	TRBJ2-7	CASSLAGSSDEQYF	TGTGCCAGCAGTTTAGCTGGTTCTTCGGACGAGCAGTACTTC
TRBV27	.	.	TRBJ1-4	CASSGGATNEKLFF	TGTGCCAGCTCCGGAGGGGCAACTAATGAAAAACTGTTTTTT
TRBV29-1	.	.	TRBJ2-1	CSVEEVADNEQFF	TGCAGCGTTGAAGAGGTGGCAGACAATGAGCAGTTCTTC
TRBV3-1	.	.	TRBJ1-2	CASSQDGTAYGYTF	TGTGCCAGCAGCCAAGACGGAACAGCCTATGGCTACACCTTC
TRBV29-1	.	TRBD1	TRBJ2-3	CSVFRTGATDTQYF	TGCAGCGTTTTTAGGACAGGGGCAACGGATACGCAGTATTTT
TRBV15	.	.	TRBJ2-1	CATSSGYNEQFF	TGTGCCACCAGCAGTGGTTACAATGAGCAGTTCTTC